The 12 T cell receptor beta chains below all came from one sample that was sequenced in a study of response to subunit inactivated influenza vaccine. Each CDR3 protein gets one entry after TCRdb re-called the RT-PCR reads with MiXCR. This sample has around 580,000 distinct CDR3 sequences, with around 15% found just once. This sample comprised PBMCs from blood, obtained about 11 days after vaccination. All receptors come from a man aged 50 to 59 who received an inactivated influenza vaccine.

This clonotype has at least ten counts. The chain couples TRBV7-2 to TRBJ2-1; possible D gene TRBD2, 5 bases. V was shortened by 1 base and J by 12 bases, with 13 bases between the two germline ends. The V gene's germline CDR1 is SGHTA and CDR2 FQGNSA. CDR3 length equals 13 residues. The CDR3, as DNA: TGTGCCAGCAGCTTAGAACGGTCTGGAGGGCAGTTCTTC. This translates into CASSLERSGGQFF.

The chain employs TRBV5-1 and TRBJ2-1; no clear D gene. The CDR3 is made up of 12 amino acids. Germline-derived CDR1 and CDR2 are SGHRS and YFSETQ. Trimming pared 5 bases from V and 6 bases from J, leaving 9 bases between. CDR3 loop: CASRTVRNEQFF. As DNA, the CDR3 is TGCGCCAGCAGGACGGTCCGCAATGAGCAGTTCTTC. The variable domain in full, with the rest retrieved from reference TRBV5-1 and TRBJ2-1, is KAGVTQTPRYLIKTRGQQVTLSCSPISGHRSVSWYQQTPGQGLQFLFEYFSETQRNKGNFPGRFSGRQFSNSRSEMNVSTLELGDSALYLCASRTVRNEQFFGPGTRLTVL.

The V and J genes are TRBV20-1 and TRBJ2-1; D possibly matches TRBD1 or TRBD2 (7 bases each). In germline, CDR1 is DFQATT, CDR2 SNEGSKA (reference sequence). The CDR3 covers 14 residues. V was cut by 5 bases and J by 4 bases, with 15 bases left in between. The CDR3 DNA follows: TGCAGTGCTCCACCTCAGGGGGGGTACAATGAGCAGTTCTTC. This translates into CSAPPQGGYNEQFF.

This clonotype turned up a few times. V and J are TRBV28 and TRBJ2-1; TRBD2 matches at 10 bases. Unmatched junction bases numbered 6, after V lost 3 bases and J lost 10 bases. The germline gives CDR1 MDHEN, CDR2 SYDVKM. The CDR3 length is 14 residues. CDR3 DNA: TGTGCCAGCAGTTTCCAGCGGGGGGGCGGGGAGCAGTTCTTC. The encoded protein is CASSFQRGGGEQFF.

This clonotype has more than one count but fewer than ten. V usage is TRBV6-4 and J usage is TRBJ1-1; no reliable D call. Per germline, CDR1 MRHNA and CDR2 SNTAGT. Trimming left V 4 bases short and J 4 bases short, with 10 bases between. This CDR3 is built from 13 residues. This chain's CDR3 is CASSATVGTEAFF. Here the CDR3 DNA reads TGTGCCAGCAGTGCCACAGTAGGCACTGAAGCTTTCTTT.

The chain links TRBV4-1 to TRBJ2-1; D might be TRBD2 (7 bases). The CDR3 totals 13 residues. Germline V gives CDR1 MGHRA, CDR2 YSYEKL. The V and J ends lost 0 bases and 15 bases respectively, with 15 bases between them. For the CDR3, the DNA is TGCGCCAGCAGCCAAGATGCGGGGGCTCGGCGGTTCTTC. Translated, it gives CASSQDAGARRFF.

This clonotype occurred a few times. The V and J genes are TRBV28 and TRBJ2-7; a possible D gene is TRBD1 (6 bases). The CDR3 extends over 16 amino acids. The ends were cut back, 7 bases at V and 6 bases at J, with 25 bases in the middle. Germline CDR1 and CDR2: MDHEN and SYDVKM. CDR3 in DNA: TGTGCCAGCACCCTAGACCCCCAGAGGGGGTATGCCGAGCAGTACTTC. It encodes CASTLDPQRGYAEQYF.

The gene calls are TRBV6-2 or TRBV6-3 and TRBJ2-2; 11 bases line up with TRBD2. V was clipped by 5 bases and J by 5 bases; unmatched bases: 13. Germline V gives CDR1 MNHEY, CDR2 SVGEGT. The CDR3 is made up of 18 amino acids. This CDR3 reads CASSGIVLRTSGTGELFF. Written as DNA, the CDR3 is TGTGCCAGCAGTGGGATAGTCCTCCGGACTAGCGGGACCGGGGAGCTGTTTTTT.

The rearrangement uses TRBV5-1 and TRBJ2-7; TRBD2 aligns across 7 bases. The CDR3 is 15 amino acids. Germline loops: CDR1 SGHRS, CDR2 YFSETQ. V was pared by 5 bases and J by 6 bases, with 14 bases of the junction left unmatched. In DNA, the CDR3 is TGCGCCAGCAGTGTGTCGGCGGGACTACTACTCGAGCAGTACTTC. Translation gives CASSVSAGLLLEQYF. The full variable domain, its missing parts supplied by reference TRBV5-1 and TRBJ2-7, is KAGVTQTPRYLIKTRGQQVTLSCSPISGHRSVSWYQQTPGQGLQFLFEYFSETQRNKGNFPGRFSGRQFSNSRSEMNVSTLELGDSALYLCASSVSAGLLLEQYFGPGTRLTVT.

This clonotype was counted between two and nine times. This rearrangement joins TRBV7-2 to TRBJ2-1; 7 bases are a match to TRBD2. V was pared by 0 bases and J by 10 bases, with 9 bases of the junction left unmatched. The V gene's germline CDR1 is SGHTA and CDR2 FQGNSA. The CDR3 sequence is 15 residues long. The CDR3: CASSLALVRGGEQFF. The CDR3 bases are TGTGCCAGCAGCTTAGCTCTCGTGCGGGGAGGGGAGCAGTTCTTC. Together with reference TRBV7-2 and TRBJ2-1, the CDR3 gives the full variable domain: GAGVSQSPSNKVTEKGKDVELRCDPISGHTALYWYRQSLGQGLEFLIYFQGNSAPDKSGLPSDRFSAERTGGSVSTLTIQRTQQEDSAVYLCASSLALVRGGEQFFGPGTRLTVL.

The chain carries TRBV20-1 and TRBJ2-7, with TRBD2 matching over 9 bases. V gave up 3 bases and J gave up 5 bases; unmatched junction bases: 8. This CDR3 contains 14 residues. Germline V lookup: CDR1 DFQATT, CDR2 SNEGSKA (reference sequence). CDR3 DNA: TGCAGTGCTAGCGCCTTTAGCGGGAGCCACGAGCAGTACTTC. Protein sequence: CSASAFSGSHEQYF.

This clonotype appeared a few times. The chain recombines TRBV7-8 with TRBJ1-4; D might be TRBD1 (6 bases). This CDR3 is 15 amino acids long. Between the trimmed V and J ends, which lost 1 base and 7 bases, there was a span of 13 bases. The germline CDR1 and CDR2 sequences are SGHVS and FQNEAQ. CDR3 sequence reads: CASSLEPGAGEKLFF. The CDR3 bases are TGTGCCAGCAGCTTAGAGCCGGGGGCGGGTGAAAAACTGTTTTTT.